One T cell receptor beta chain is described in this entry. Per germline, CDR1 LGHNA and CDR2 YSLEER. V was pared by 1 base and J by 5 bases, with 11 bases between. The length of the CDR3 is 15 residues. The data were taken from a study of blood T cell repertoires in COVID-19. Across the whole study: Samples of COVID-19 (acute and convalescent) were obtained from the United States, Italy and Spain. PBMCs, B-cell-depleted T cells, or T cells provided the cDNA or gDNA that made up the material.

Original handling: Amplification of reference gene primers provided the estimated nucleated cell counts. Method: immunoSEQ multiplex PCR; TCRdb's copy keeps in-frame clones and lacks some. That table supplies the V and J calls and clone size; D and trimming were determined from the DNA. The data contain about 100,000 clones, more than 70% of them seen just once; the ten biggest clones take up 9.5% to 15%. The sequenced material came from peripheral blood. The chain links TRBV4-3 to TRBJ2-2; weak D call: TRBD1 (5 bases). This clonotype originated in a human donor in a cohort sampled during active COVID-19. The CDR3 reads CASSQAQGGTGELFF. The CDR3 nucleotides are TGCGCCAGCAGCCAAGCGCAGGGTGGGACCGGGGAGCTGTTTTTT.